Below, one T cell receptor beta chain is given with its context. Antigen unknown. With 8 bases removed from V and 7 bases from J, the gap between germline ends came to 17 bases. CDR1 KGHSH and CDR2 LQKENI come from the germline V gene. This CDR3 is 13 amino acids long. This record belongs to a study of T cell responses to AZD1222 COVID-19 vaccine. Whole-study findings and limits: Dominant at 160-218 and 743-854, vaccine-associated CD4 TCRs also spanned spike. Two AZD1222 doses significantly raised spike-specific TCR breadth and depth over controls. A mostly white British donor set with more females was recruited, and clonal diversity was possibly underestimated.

Some clones are missing from TCRdb's copy, which holds only in-frame ones; the method was immunoSEQ multiplex PCR. The sample includes 210,000 or so clones, just over 90% of them seen just once. The sample here was peripheral blood, taken on day 0 of MenACWY control vaccination. The sequence derives from an adult in good health. The chain combines TRBV18 with TRBJ1-2, with a possible D match to TRBD1 (5 bases). CDR3: CASAPGVVSGYTF. In DNA, the CDR3 is TGTGCCAGCGCCCCGGGGGTCGTCAGTGGCTACACCTTC.